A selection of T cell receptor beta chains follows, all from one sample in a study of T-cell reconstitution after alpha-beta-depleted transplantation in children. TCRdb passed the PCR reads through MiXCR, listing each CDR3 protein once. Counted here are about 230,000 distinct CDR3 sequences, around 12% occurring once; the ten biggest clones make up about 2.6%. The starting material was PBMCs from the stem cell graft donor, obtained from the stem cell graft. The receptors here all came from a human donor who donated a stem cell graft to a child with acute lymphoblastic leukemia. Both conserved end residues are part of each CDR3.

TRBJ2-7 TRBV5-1 CASSPPNNRGEQYF
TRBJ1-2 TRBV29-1 CSVELTGIPRGYTF
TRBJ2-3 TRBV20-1 CSALPSDNTQYF
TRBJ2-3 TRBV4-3 CASSQDGVAGADTQYF
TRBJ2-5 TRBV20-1 CSAMTDSETQYF
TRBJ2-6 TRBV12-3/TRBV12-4 CASSWVVSGANVLTF
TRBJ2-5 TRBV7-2 CASSLAGRWSRETQYF
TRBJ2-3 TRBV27 CATTAEGTDTQYF
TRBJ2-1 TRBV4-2 CASSQDGAGGPNEQFF
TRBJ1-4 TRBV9 CASSVQTGGNEKLFF
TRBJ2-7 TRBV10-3 CAISGPPHPAYQQYF
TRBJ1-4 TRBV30 CAWSLGGRNEKLFF
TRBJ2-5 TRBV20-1 CSASPQRLQETQYF
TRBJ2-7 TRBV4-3 CASSQVAGGRAYEQYF
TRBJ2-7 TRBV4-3 CASSRGDRGYEQYF
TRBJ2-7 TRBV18 CASSPIGTGTYEQYF
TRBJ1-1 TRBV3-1 CASSLGTAGNTEAFF
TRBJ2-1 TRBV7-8 CASTLSLSYNEQFF
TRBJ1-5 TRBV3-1 CASSLGTGTGVQPQHF
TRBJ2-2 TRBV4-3 CASSQEGQGATGELFF
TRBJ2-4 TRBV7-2 CASSPQGRQRSGNIQYF
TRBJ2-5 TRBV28 CASSLTSRRLGQTQYF
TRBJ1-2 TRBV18 CASSPPTRVWGYTF
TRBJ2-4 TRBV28 CASSFRGRRSGIQYF
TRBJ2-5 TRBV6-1 CASSPRLEQETQYF
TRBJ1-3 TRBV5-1 CASSSDGSGNTIYF
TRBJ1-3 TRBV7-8 CASSLRDTGNTIYF
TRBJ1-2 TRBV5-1 CASSLEAQGYGYTF
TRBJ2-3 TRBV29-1 CSVGQGFTDTQYF
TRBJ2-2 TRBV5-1 CASSSGTGGSAGELFF
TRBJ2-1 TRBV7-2 CASSLGKPDRTYNEQFF
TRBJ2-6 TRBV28 CASSLKWSRAESGANVLTF
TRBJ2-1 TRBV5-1 CASSANRDSSYNEQFF
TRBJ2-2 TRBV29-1 CSVHRDRNTGELFF
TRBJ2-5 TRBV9 CASSEGTGRPWETQYF
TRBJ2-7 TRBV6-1 CASSLQDSLPYEQYF
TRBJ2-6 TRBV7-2 CASSAPRGANVLTF
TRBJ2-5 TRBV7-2 CASTLAGYPGETQYF
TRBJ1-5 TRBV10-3 CAIMAGSNQPQHF
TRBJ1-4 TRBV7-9 CASSLAIGASRNEKLFF
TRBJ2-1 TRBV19 CASSIGDAYNEQFF
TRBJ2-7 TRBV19 CASREDGLQYF
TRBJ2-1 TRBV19 CASSWGGNNEQFF
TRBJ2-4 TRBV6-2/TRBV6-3 CASSYAENIQYF
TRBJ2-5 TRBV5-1 CASSLRGRPETQYF
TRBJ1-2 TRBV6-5 CASSSVAGLGGYTF
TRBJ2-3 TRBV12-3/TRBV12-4 CASSLQAAGTDTQYF
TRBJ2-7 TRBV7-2 CASSLRKASSYEQYF
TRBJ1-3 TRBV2 CASSEESLGRRNTIYF
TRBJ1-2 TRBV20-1 CSAHGGYGYTF
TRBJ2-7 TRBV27 CASSFGDRGNEQYF
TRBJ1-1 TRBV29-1 CSVDRGREAFF